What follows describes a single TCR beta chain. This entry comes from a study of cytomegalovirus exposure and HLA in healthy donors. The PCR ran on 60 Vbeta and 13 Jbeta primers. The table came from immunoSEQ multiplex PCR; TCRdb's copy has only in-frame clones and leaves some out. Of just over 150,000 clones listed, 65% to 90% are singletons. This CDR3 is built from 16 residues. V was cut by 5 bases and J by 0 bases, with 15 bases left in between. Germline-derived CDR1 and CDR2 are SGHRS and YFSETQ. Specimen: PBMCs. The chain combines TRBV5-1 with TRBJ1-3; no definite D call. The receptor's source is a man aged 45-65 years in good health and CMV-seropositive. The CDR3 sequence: CASSSRTASSGNTIYF. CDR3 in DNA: TGCGCCAGCAGTTCTAGGACTGCGAGCTCTGGAAACACCATATATTTT. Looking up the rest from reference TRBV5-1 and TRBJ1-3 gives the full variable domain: KAGVTQTPRYLIKTRGQQVTLSCSPISGHRSVSWYQQTPGQGLQFLFEYFSETQRNKGNFPGRFSGRQFSNSRSEMNVSTLELGDSALYLCASSSRTASSGNTIYFGEGSWLTVV.